The next 6 T cell receptor beta chains were all read from a single sample in a study of blood T cell repertoires in COVID-19. Clones were read by immunoSEQ multiplex PCR, and TCRdb kept only the in-frame ones, dropping some. The sample gives about 250,000 clones, approximately 85% of which show up once; over 5.5% is in the top ten. Sequenced: peripheral blood. The receptors stem from a woman aged 80 or older with COVID-19, enrolled during active disease.

For the CDR3, the DNA is TGTGCCAGCAGTTATCAGGGTTTAGACAATCAGCCCCAGCATTTT. Translated, it gives CASSYQGLDNQPQHF. The chain has TRBV6-2 or TRBV6-3 and TRBJ1-5; perhaps TRBD1 as D (5 bases). V was pared by 3 bases and J by 3 bases, with 12 bases between. Germline CDR1 is MNHEY and CDR2 is SVGEGT. The CDR3 sequence is 15 residues long.

The gene calls are TRBV5-1 and TRBJ1-4, with TRBD1 matching 8 bases. The trim removed 4 bases at V and 7 bases at J, leaving 6 bases unmatched. Germline V gene data show CDR1 as SGHRS and CDR2 as YFSETQ. The length of the CDR3 is 14 residues. CDR3: CASSTGQGGEKLFF. In DNA, the CDR3 is TGCGCCAGCAGCACCGGACAGGGAGGTGAAAAACTGTTTTTT. Full variable domain (outside the CDR3, taken from reference TRBV5-1 and TRBJ1-4): KAGVTQTPRYLIKTRGQQVTLSCSPISGHRSVSWYQQTPGQGLQFLFEYFSETQRNKGNFPGRFSGRQFSNSRSEMNVSTLELGDSALYLCASSTGQGGEKLFFGSGTQLSVL.

This clone was observed once. V is TRBV5-5 and J is TRBJ2-7; 7 bases match TRBD1. J lost 0 bases, V lost 5 bases, and 8 bases had no gene match. The CDR3 runs 15 residues. CDR1 is SGHKS, CDR2 YYEKEE, per germline (reference sequence). The CDR3 here is CASSSTGAISYEQYF. As DNA, the CDR3 is TGTGCCAGCAGTTCAACAGGGGCGATCTCCTACGAGCAGTACTTC.

This clone occurred a few times. The chain has TRBV10-1 and TRBJ1-5; TRBD1 might be the D (6 bases). The CDR3 has 13 residues. V was pared by 6 bases and J by 5 bases, with 11 bases between. Germline CDR1 and CDR2: WNHNN and SYGVQD (reference sequence). CDR3 amino acids: CASSGRGDQPQHF. The CDR3 nucleotides are TGCGCCAGCAGCGGCAGGGGTGATCAGCCCCAGCATTTT.

The rearrangement uses TRBV28 and TRBJ1-6, with D possibly TRBD1 on 5 matching bases. The CDR3 extends over 17 amino acids. Germline V lookup: CDR1 MDHEN, CDR2 SYDVKM. V gave up 3 bases and J gave up 0 bases, with 12 bases separating them. The CDR3 DNA reads as TGTGCCAGCAGTTTTAGGGGTTTTGGCTCCTATAATTCACCCCTCCACTTT. Translating gives CASSFRGFGSYNSPLHF.

This clone was found once. The chain carries TRBV25-1 and TRBJ1-6; maybe TRBD1 (6 bases). In germline, CDR1 is MGHDK, CDR2 SYGVNS. This CDR3 has 16 amino acids. Trimming pared 3 bases from V and 7 bases from J, leaving 16 bases between. The CDR3 DNA is TGTGCCAGCAGTGAGCAGGGGCGGGCCGAAAATTCACCCCTCCACTTT. Its translation is CASSEQGRAENSPLHF.